The 12 T cell receptor beta chains in this list originate from one sample, sequenced in a study of tissue T cells after allogeneic stem cell transplantation. Sequencing was performed with immunoSEQ multiplex PCR; in TCRdb, only in-frame clones are kept and a portion is missing. The sample consists of approximately 22,000 clones, 72% of them appearing once. Sequencing was done on a sample of spleen. These receptors were collected from a female BALB/c mouse in good health. The mice in this strain carry MHC haplotype H2-d.

With respect to this clone: Gene names and germline refer to mouse. The CDR3 extends 1 residue past the end of the read, so its final part is completed from the germline J gene. J is TRBJ2-2 and V is TRBV13-2, with a tentative D call TRBD1 (6 bases). Germline CDR1 is NNHNN and CDR2 is SYGAGS (reference sequence). V dropped 5 bases and J dropped 0 bases, with 11 bases sitting between them. This CDR3 region has 15 residues. Incomplete CDR3 DNA: TGTGCCAGCGGCGGGGACAACTCAAACACCGGGCAGCTCTAC. This translates into CASGGDNSNTGQLY. The entire CDR3 reads CASGGDNSNTGQLYF.

Note on this clone: Gene names are the mouse ones. The CDR3 is cut off 1 residue early in the read; its end comes from the germline J gene. This chain connects TRBV2 to TRBJ2-5, with D maybe TRBD1 (6 bases). Trimming shortened V by 2 bases and J by 6 bases, and 15 bases separated the two germline ends. The germline V gene encodes CDR1 LGHNA and CDR2 YSYQKL. The CDR3 loop spans 15 amino acids. The sequenced part of the CDR3 DNA is TGTGCCAGCAGCCAATACCGGGACAAGGGGGACACCCAGTAC. Translating it yields CASSQYRDKGDTQY. The whole CDR3 region reads CASSQYRDKGDTQYF.

With regard to this clone: Mouse gene names and germline throughout. Read coverage stops 1 residue before the CDR3 terminus; the germline J gene supplies the remainder. The chain has TRBV20 and TRBJ1-1; 9 nucleotides match TRBD1. The trim removed 2 bases at V and 4 bases at J, leaving 2 bases unmatched. This CDR3 comprises 13 residues. CDR1 GFQATS and CDR2 STVNSAI come from the germline V gene. This CDR3 is CGARPTGGTEVFF. The CDR3 DNA, read in part, is TGTGGTGCTAGGCCGACAGGGGGCACAGAAGTCTTC.

Concerning this clone itself: Mouse gene names apply. The read halts 1 residue ahead of the CDR3 end, with the missing end drawn from the germline J gene. The genes are TRBV5 and TRBJ2-7, with D possibly being TRBD1 (6 bases). The CDR3 runs to 14 residues. Germline-derived CDR1 and CDR2 are LGHNA and YNLKQL (reference sequence). Trimming removed 2 bases at V and 1 base at J, with 9 bases between. The part of the CDR3 DNA that was read is TGTGCCAGCAGCCAACCGGGACAATCCTATGAACAGTAC. Its translation: CASSQPGQSYEQY. The entire CDR3 is CASSQPGQSYEQYF.

Comments on this clone: Gene names denote mouse genes. The CDR3 end lies 1 residue beyond the end of the read and is filled in from the germline J gene. The chain has TRBV5 and TRBJ2-5; 9 positions match TRBD1. CDR1 and CDR2 from the germline V gene are LGHNA and YNLKQL (reference sequence). V gave up 4 bases and J gave up 3 bases; unmatched junction bases: 2. The length of the CDR3 is 14 residues. The sequenced part of the CDR3 DNA is TGTGCCAGCAGCCCCGACAGGGGGCAAGACACCCAGTAC. Protein sequence: CASSPDRGQDTQY. Given in full, the CDR3 is CASSPDRGQDTQYF.

On this clone itself: Gene names refer to mouse genes. The read ends 1 residue early relative to the CDR3; the germline J gene fills the gap. The chain couples TRBV14 to TRBJ2-4; D is perhaps TRBD2 (6 bases). V shed 2 bases and J shed 4 bases, with 8 bases lying between them. Germline values: CDR1 SGHDT, CDR2 FRDEAV. The CDR3 spans 13 residues. The CDR3 DNA, read in part, is TGTGCCAGCAGTTTATCTGGGGAAAACACCTTGTAC. Protein: CASSLSGENTLY. The CDR3, in full, reads CASSLSGENTLYF.

With respect to this clone: Each gene name is a mouse one. The sequenced fragment ends 1 residue before the CDR3 boundary, so the rest is inferred from the germline J gene. This rearrangement joins TRBV20 to TRBJ2-5, with 8 positions matching TRBD2. The CDR3 consists of 11 residues. Germline CDR1 and CDR2: GFQATS and STVNSAI. The CDR3 protein is CKLGGGDTQYF. The DNA read from the CDR3 is TGTAAGCTGGGGGGAGGCGACACCCAGTAC. Variable domain in full (rest from reference TRBV20 and TRBJ2-5): GALVYQYPRRTICKSGTSMRMECQAVGFQATSVAWYRQSPQKTFELIALSTVNSAIKYEQNFTQEKFPISHPNLSFSSMTVLNAYLEDRGLYLCKLGGGDTQYFGPGTRLLVL.

Remarks on this clone: The listed genes are named as in mouse. The read terminates 1 residue ahead of where the CDR3 ends, so the germline J gene completes it. The chain employs TRBV14 and TRBJ2-4; D might be TRBD1 or TRBD2, each matching 6 bases. CDR3 length: 15 residues. Looked up from germline, CDR1 is SGHDT and CDR2 is FRDEAV. V lost 0 bases, J lost 1 base, and 9 bases lay in between. CDR3: CASSFWGRRQNTLYF. The sequenced part of the CDR3 DNA is TGTGCCAGCAGTTTCTGGGGGCGCCGTCAAAACACCTTGTAC.

This clone was recorded only once. Mouse gene names and germline throughout. From the germline J gene comes the end of the CDR3, since the read stops 1 residue before it. Within the sample, other DNA sequences also encode this same CDR3. The V gene is TRBV13-1, the J gene TRBJ1-4; D unresolved. Per germline, CDR1 NSHNY and CDR2 SYGAGN. The CDR3 loop spans 13 amino acids. Trimming stripped 0 bases from V and 3 bases from J, with 3 bases between. The CDR3 protein is CASSDGANERLFF. The part of the CDR3 DNA that was read is TGTGCCAGCAGTGATGGGGCCAACGAAAGATTATTT. Using reference TRBV13-1 and TRBJ1-4 for the parts outside the CDR3, the full variable domain is EAAVTQSPRNKVTVTGGNVTLSCRQTNSHNYMYWYRQDTGHGLRLIHYSYGAGNLRIGDVPDGYKATRTTQEDFFLLLELASPSQTSLYFCASSDGANERLFFGHGTKLSVL.

This clone was detected only a few times. Gene names follow the mouse nomenclature. The read stops 1 residue short of the end of the CDR3; the missing end is completed from the germline J gene. The rearrangement uses TRBV3 and TRBJ1-5; 7 bases map to TRBD1. With V trimmed by 5 bases and J by 0 bases, 1 base remained unmatched. Germline-derived CDR1 and CDR2 are SNHLY and FYNGKV (reference sequence). This CDR3 spans 14 amino acids. Partial CDR3 DNA: TGTGCCAGCAGCCGGGACAGTAACAACCAGGCTCCGCTT. Protein: CASSRDSNNQAPL. The complete CDR3 sequence is CASSRDSNNQAPLF.

This clone has just a few counts. Gene names are the mouse ones. CDR3 sequence: CASSQDRGQGDERLFF. The covered CDR3 bases are TGTGCCAGCAGCCAAGATAGGGGACAGGGCGACGAAAGATTATTT. The genes are TRBV5 and TRBJ1-4; 9 bases fit TRBD1. The CDR3 end falls 1 residue outside the read, so it is completed with the germline J gene. V shed 0 bases and J 6 bases; nucleotides not matched to a gene: 5. The CDR3 loop spans 16 amino acids. Germline V gene lookup returns CDR1 LGHNA and CDR2 YNLKQL (reference sequence).

Of note for this clone: All gene names here are mouse names. The read gets to within 1 residue of the CDR3 end, and the germline J gene fills in the rest. The rearrangement joins TRBV5 to TRBJ1-4; 9 bases fit TRBD1. Germline V gene data show CDR1 as LGHNA and CDR2 as YNLKQL (reference sequence). Trimming at V came to 4 bases and at J to 7 bases, leaving 7 bases not matched to a gene. The CDR3 spans 15 residues. Incomplete CDR3 DNA: TGTGCCAGCAGCCCGGACAGGGGAAGGACCGAAAGATTATTT. Translation: CASSPDRGRTERLF. The whole CDR3 protein is CASSPDRGRTERLFF.